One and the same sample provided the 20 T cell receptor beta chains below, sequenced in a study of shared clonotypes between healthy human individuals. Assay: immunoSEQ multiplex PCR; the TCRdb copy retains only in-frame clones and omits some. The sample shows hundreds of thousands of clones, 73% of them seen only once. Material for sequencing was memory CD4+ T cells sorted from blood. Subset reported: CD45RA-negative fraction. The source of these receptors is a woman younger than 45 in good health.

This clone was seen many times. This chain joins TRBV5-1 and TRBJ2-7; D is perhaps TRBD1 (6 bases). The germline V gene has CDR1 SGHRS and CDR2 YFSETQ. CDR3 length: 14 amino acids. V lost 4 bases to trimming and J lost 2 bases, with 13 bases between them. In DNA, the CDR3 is TGCGCCAGCAGCCAAGGACAGTCCCCCTACGAGCAGTACTTC. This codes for CASSQGQSPYEQYF.

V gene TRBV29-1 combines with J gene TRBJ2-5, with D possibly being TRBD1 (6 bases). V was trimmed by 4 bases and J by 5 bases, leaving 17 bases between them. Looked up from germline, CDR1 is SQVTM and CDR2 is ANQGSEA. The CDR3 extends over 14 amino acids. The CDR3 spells CSVAVDSQGETQYF. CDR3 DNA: TGCAGCGTTGCCGTCGACAGTCAGGGGGAGACCCAGTACTTC.

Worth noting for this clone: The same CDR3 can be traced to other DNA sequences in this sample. As DNA, the CDR3 is TGTGCCAGCAGAACAGGGGGCCGGAACACCGGGGAGCTGTTTTTT. Translated: CASRTGGRNTGELFF. V gene TRBV6-5 combines with J gene TRBJ2-2; TRBD1 matches at 9 bases. CDR1 MNHEY and CDR2 SVGAGI come from the germline V gene. V lost 6 bases and J lost 1; bases outside the gene matches: 3. CDR3 length: 15 residues.

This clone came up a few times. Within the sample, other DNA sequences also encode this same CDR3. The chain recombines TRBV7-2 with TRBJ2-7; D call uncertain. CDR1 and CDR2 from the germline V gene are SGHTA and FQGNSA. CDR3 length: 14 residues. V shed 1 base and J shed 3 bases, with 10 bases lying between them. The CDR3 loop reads CASSLGPSGYEQYF. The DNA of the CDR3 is TGTGCCAGCAGCTTAGGACCGTCGGGCTACGAGCAGTACTTC.

The CDR3 DNA follows: TGTGCCAGCAGCTTACAGGGGGCGGGGAGCACTGAAGCTTTCTTT. Its protein is CASSLQGAGSTEAFF. This chain uses TRBV7-3 with TRBJ1-1; 8 bases are a match to TRBD1. Germline V gene lookup returns CDR1 SGHTA and CDR2 FQGTGA. Unmatched junction bases numbered 6, after V lost 2 bases and J lost 4 bases. This CDR3 has 15 amino acids.

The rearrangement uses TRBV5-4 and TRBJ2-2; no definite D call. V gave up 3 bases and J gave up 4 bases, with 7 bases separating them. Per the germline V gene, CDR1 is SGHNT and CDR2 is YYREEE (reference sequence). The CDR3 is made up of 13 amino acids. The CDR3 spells CASSSFTTGELFF. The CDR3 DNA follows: TGTGCCAGCAGCTCCTTTACCACCGGGGAGCTGTTTTTT.

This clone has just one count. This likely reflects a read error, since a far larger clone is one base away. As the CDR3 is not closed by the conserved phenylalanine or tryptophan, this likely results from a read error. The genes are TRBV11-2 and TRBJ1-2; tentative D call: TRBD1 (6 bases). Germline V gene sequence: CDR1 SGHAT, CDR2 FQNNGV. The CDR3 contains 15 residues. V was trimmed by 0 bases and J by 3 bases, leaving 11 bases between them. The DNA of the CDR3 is TGTGCCAGCAGCTTAGAAGGACAGATGGACTATGGCTACACCCTC. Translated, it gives CASSLEGQMDYGYTL.

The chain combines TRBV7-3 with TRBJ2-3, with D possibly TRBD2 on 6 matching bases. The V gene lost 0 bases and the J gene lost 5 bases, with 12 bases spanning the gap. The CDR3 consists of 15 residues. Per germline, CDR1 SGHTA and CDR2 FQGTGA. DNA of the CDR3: TGTGCCAGCAGCTTAACGGGAGGCCCCCTAGATACGCAGTATTTT. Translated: CASSLTGGPLDTQYF.

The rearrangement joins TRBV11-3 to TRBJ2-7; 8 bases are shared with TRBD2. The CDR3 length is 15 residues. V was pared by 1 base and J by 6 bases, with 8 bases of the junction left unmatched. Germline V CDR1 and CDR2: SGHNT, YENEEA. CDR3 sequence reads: CASSLGGAAGVEQYF. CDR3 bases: TGTGCCAGCAGCTTAGGGGGGGCAGCGGGAGTCGAGCAGTACTTC.

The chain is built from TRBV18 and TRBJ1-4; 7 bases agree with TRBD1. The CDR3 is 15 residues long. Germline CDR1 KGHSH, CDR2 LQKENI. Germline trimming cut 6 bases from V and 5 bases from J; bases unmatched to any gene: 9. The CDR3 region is CASSLNRGVNEKLFF. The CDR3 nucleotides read TGTGCCAGCTCCCTCAACAGGGGAGTGAATGAAAAACTGTTTTTT.

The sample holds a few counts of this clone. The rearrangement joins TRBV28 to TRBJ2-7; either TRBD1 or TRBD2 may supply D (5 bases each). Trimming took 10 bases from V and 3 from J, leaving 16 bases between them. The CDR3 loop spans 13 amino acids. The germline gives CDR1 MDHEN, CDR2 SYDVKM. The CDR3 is CATKTGTLYEQYF. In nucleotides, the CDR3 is TGTGCCACGAAAACCGGGACCCTCTACGAGCAGTACTTC.

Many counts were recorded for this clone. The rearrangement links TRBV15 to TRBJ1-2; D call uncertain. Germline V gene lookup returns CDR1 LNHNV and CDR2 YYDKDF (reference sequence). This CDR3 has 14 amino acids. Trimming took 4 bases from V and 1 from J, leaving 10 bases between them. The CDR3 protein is CATSNGRFNYGYTF. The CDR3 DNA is TGTGCCACCAGCAATGGCCGGTTTAACTATGGCTACACCTTC.

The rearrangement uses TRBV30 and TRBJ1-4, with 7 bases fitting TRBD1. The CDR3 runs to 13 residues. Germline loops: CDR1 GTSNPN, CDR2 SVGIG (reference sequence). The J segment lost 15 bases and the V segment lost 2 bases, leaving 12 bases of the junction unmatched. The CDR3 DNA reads TGTGCCTGGAGTACAGGGACAGCCTCTTGGGTGTTTTTT. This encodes CAWSTGTASWVFF.

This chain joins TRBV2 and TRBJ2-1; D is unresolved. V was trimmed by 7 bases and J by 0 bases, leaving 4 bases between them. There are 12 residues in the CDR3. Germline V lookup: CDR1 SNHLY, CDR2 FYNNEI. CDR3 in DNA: TGTGCCAGCACGAGCTCCTACAATGAGCAGTTCTTC. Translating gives CASTSSYNEQFF.

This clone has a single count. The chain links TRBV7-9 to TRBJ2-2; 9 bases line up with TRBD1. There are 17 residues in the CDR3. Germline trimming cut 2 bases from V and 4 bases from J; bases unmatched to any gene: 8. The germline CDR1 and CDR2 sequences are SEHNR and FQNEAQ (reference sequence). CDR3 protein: CASSLTGTGRSTGELFF. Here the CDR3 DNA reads TGTGCCAGCAGCTTAACGGGGACAGGGAGAAGCACCGGGGAGCTGTTTTTT.

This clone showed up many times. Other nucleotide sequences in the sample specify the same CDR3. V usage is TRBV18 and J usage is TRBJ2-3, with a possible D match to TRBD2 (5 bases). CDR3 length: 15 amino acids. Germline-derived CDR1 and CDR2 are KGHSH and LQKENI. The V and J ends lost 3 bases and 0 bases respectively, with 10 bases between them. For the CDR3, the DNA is TGTGCCAGCTCACCTGACTATCTGAGCACAGATACGCAGTATTTT. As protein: CASSPDYLSTDTQYF.

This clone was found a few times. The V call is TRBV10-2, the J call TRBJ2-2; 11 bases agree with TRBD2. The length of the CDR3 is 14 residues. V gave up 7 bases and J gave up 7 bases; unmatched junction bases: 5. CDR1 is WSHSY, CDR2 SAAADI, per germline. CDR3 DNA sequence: TGCGCCAGCACCTATAGCGGGGGGGGCGGGGAGCTGTTTTTT. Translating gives CASTYSGGGGELFF.

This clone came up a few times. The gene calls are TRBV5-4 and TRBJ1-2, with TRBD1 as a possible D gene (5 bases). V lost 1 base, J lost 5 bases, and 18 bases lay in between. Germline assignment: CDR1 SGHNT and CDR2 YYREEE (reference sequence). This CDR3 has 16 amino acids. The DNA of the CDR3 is TGTGCCAGCAGCTTGACTGGAGGGGCTTGGAGATATGGCTACACCTTC. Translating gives CASSLTGGAWRYGYTF.

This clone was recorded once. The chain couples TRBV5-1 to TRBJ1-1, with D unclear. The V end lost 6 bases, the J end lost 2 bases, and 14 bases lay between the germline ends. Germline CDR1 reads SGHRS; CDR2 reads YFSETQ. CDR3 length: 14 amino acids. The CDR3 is CASNRGEGNTEAFF. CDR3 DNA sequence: TGCGCCAGCAACCGGGGTGAGGGTAACACTGAAGCTTTCTTT.

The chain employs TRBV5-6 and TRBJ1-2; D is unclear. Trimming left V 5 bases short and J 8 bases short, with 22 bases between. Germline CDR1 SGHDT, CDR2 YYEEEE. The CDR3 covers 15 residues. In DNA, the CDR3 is TGTGCCAGCAGTCCCCGTCTGATCGTTTCGAGCGGCTACACCTTC. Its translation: CASSPRLIVSSGYTF. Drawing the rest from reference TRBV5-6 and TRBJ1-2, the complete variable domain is DAGVTQSPTHLIKTRGQQVTLRCSPKSGHDTVSWYQQALGQGPQFIFQYYEEEERQRGNFPDRFSGHQFPNYSSELNVNALLLGDSALYLCASSPRLIVSSGYTFGSGTRLTVV.